This passage covers 7 T cell receptor beta chains from one sample sequenced in a study of CD8 T cells in ankylosing spondylitis. TCRdb reprocessed the 5' RACE reads with MiXCR, giving one entry per CDR3 protein. The sample lists tens of thousands of distinct CDR3 sequences; about 6.2% were seen once. Material: synovial fluid, either unsorted or a sorted T cell fraction (not recorded which). These receptors were collected from a male donor with ankylosing spondylitis.

This clonotype was counted at least ten times. The chain joins TRBV28 to TRBJ1-1; 7 bases line up with TRBD1. The CDR3 runs 16 residues. Germline V gene data show CDR1 as MDHEN and CDR2 as SYDVKM. The junction had 11 bases not matched to a gene; V was cut back by 7 bases and J by 0 bases. The CDR3 DNA reads TGTGCCAGCATCCCCGGACAGGACGATATGAACACTGAAGCTTTCTTT. Amino acid sequence: CASIPGQDDMNTEAFF. The full variable domain, rest sourced from reference TRBV28 and TRBJ1-1, is DVKVTQSSRYLVKRTGEKVFLECVQDMDHENMFWYRQDPGLGLRLIYFSYDVKMKEKGDIPEGYSVSREKKERFSLILESASTNQTSMYLCASIPGQDDMNTEAFFGQGTRLTVV.

This clonotype has a count of ten or more. This sequence joins TRBV28 and TRBJ2-3, with D uncertain. CDR3 length: 12 residues. V lost 11 bases and J 0 bases, leaving 9 bases between the germline ends. CDR1 and CDR2 from the germline V gene are MDHEN and SYDVKM. Written as DNA, the CDR3 is TGTGCCGTCATGGGGAGCACAGATACGCAGTATTTT. It yields the protein CAVMGSTDTQYF.

This clonotype was detected ten times or more. CDR3 protein: CASSLRTSGRGTQYF. The CDR3 region has the DNA TGTGCCAGCAGCCTAAGAACGAGCGGGAGGGGGACCCAGTACTTC. The genes are TRBV2 and TRBJ2-5; 10 bases match TRBD2. The CDR3 contains 15 residues. V was clipped by 6 bases and J by 7 bases; unmatched bases: 11. CDR1 is SNHLY, CDR2 FYNNEI, per germline. The whole variable domain, remainder taken from reference TRBV2 and TRBJ2-5, is EPEVTQTPSHQVTQMGQEVILRCVPISNHLYFYWYRQILGQKVEFLVSFYNNEISEKSEIFDDQFSVERPDGSNFTLKIRSTKLEDSAMYFCASSLRTSGRGTQYFGPGTRLLVL.

This chain links TRBV5-1 with TRBJ2-3, with 8 bases matching TRBD2. The CDR3 contains 16 residues. With V trimmed by 4 bases and J by 3 bases, 10 bases remained unmatched. CDR1 is SGHRS and CDR2 is YFSETQ in the germline V gene. CDR3 sequence: CASSRREGSSTDTQYF. The CDR3 DNA is TGCGCCAGCAGCCGCCGGGAGGGGAGCTCGACAGATACGCAGTATTTT.

This clonotype was detected ten times or more. The chain couples TRBV5-1 to TRBJ2-3, with 11 bases fitting TRBD2. Germline V gene data show CDR1 as SGHRS and CDR2 as YFSETQ. The CDR3 totals 17 residues. V trimming: 4 bases; J trimming: 0 bases; junction bases outside the gene matches: 7. The CDR3 sequence: CASSTGLADLSTDTQYF. Here the CDR3 DNA reads TGCGCCAGCAGCACGGGACTAGCGGATTTAAGCACAGATACGCAGTATTTT.

This clonotype was seen a handful of times. This may arise from a read error, as a much more abundant clone is one base away. The rearrangement links TRBV7-2 to TRBJ2-1; 11 bases match TRBD2. CDR3 size: 13 residues. CDR1 and CDR2 (germline): SGHTA, FQGNSA. The CDR3, as DNA: TGTGCCAACAGCTTAGCGGGAGGGAATGAGCAGTTCTTC. Translated, it gives CANSLAGGNEQFF. The full variable domain, completed using reference TRBV7-2 and TRBJ2-1, is GAGVSQSPSNKVTEKGKDVELRCDPISGHTALYWYRQSLGQGLEFLIYFQGNSAPDKSGLPSDRFSAERTGGSVSTLTIQRTQQEDSAVYLCANSLAGGNEQFFGPGTRLTVL.

This chain links TRBV12-3 or TRBV12-4 with TRBJ2-3; 10 bases are shared with TRBD2. This CDR3 region has 16 residues. The J segment lost 6 bases and the V segment lost 8 bases, leaving 14 bases of the junction unmatched. The CDR3 region is CASSSGSRGGGDTQYF. CDR3 bases: TGTGCCAGCTCTAGCGGGAGTAGGGGGGGCGGGGATACGCAGTATTTT.